Reported below is one T cell receptor beta chain. V trimming: 3 bases; J trimming: 8 bases; junction bases outside the gene matches: 10. CDR3 length: 15 amino acids. CDR1 and CDR2 from the germline V gene are KGHSH and LQKENI. Patients from Seattle were sampled longitudinally, starting during active infection. This record comes from a study of blood T cell repertoires in COVID-19. About the study: Collection of acute and convalescent COVID-19 samples took place in the United States, Italy and Spain. From T cells, B-cell-depleted T cells, or PBMCs came the material, which was cDNA or gDNA.

The authors' processing: Reference gene primer amplification gave nucleated cell count estimates. Some clones are missing from TCRdb's copy, which holds only in-frame ones; the method was immunoSEQ multiplex PCR. From that table come the V and J calls and clone size; the DNA was used to work out D and trimming. The sample lists fewer than 350,000 clones; about nine tenths were seen once. The rearrangement links TRBV18 to TRBJ2-1; 7 bases map to TRBD1. The sequenced sample was peripheral blood. This clonotype originated in a woman aged 25 to 39 with COVID-19, enrolled during active disease. The CDR3 region is CASSPTGWFKDEQFF. As DNA, the CDR3 is TGTGCCAGCTCACCGACAGGGTGGTTTAAGGATGAGCAGTTCTTC.